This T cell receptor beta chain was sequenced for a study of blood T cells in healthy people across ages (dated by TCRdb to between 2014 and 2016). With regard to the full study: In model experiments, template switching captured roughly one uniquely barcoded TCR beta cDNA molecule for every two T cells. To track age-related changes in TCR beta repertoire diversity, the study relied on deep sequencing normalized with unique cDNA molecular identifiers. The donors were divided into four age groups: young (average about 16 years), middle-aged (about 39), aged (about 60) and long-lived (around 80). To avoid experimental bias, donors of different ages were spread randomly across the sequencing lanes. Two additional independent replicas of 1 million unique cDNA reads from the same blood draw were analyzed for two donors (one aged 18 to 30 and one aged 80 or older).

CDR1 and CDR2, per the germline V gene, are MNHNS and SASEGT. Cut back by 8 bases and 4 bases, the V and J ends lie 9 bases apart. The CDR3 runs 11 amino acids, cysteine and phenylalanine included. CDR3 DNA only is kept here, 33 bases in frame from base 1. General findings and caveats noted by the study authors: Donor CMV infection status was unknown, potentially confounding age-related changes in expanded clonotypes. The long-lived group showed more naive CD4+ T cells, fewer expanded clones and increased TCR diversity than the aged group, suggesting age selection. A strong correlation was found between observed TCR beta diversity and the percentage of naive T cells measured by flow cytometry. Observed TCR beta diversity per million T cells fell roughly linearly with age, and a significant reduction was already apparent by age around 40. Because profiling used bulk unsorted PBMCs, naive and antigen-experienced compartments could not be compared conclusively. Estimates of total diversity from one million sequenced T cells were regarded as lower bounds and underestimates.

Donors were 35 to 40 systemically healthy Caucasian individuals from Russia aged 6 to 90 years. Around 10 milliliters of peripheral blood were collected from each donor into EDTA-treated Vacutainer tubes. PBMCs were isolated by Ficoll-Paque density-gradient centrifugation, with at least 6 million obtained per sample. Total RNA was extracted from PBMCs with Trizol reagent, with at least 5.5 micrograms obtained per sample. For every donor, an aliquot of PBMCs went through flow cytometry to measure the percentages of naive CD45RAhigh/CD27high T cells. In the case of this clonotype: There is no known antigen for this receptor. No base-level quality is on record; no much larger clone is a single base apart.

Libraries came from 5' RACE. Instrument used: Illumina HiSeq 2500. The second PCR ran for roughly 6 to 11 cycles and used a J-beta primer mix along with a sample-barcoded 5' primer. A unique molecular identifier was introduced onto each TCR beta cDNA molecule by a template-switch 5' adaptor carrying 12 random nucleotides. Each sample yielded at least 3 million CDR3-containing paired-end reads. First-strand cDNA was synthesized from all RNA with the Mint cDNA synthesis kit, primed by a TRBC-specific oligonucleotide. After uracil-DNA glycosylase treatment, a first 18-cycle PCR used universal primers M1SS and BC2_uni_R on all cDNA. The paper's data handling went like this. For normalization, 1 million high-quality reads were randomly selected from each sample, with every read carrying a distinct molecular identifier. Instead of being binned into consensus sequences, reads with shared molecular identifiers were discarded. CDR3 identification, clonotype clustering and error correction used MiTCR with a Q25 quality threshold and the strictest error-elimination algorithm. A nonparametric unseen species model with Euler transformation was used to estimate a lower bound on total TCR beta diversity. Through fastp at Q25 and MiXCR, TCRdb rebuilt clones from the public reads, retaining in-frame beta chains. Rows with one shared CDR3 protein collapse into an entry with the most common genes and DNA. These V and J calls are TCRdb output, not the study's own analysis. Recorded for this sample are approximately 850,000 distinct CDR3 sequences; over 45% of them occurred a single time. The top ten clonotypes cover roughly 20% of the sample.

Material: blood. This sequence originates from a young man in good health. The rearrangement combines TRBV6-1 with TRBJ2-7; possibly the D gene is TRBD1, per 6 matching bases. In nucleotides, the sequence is TGTGCCAGCGGGGACAATTACGAGCAGTACTTC. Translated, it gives CASGDNYEQYF.